The 32 T cell receptor beta chains below come from one sample, sequenced in a study of synovial regulatory T cells in juvenile arthritis. Libraries were prepared by immunoSEQ multiplex PCR; TCRdb keeps only in-frame clonotypes and omits some of them. The table for this sample gives roughly 9,900 clones. Sequenced: Treg cells from blood. The sample's subset: remaining (HLA-DR-negative) circulating blood Treg cells. The origin of the receptors is a donor between 2 and 35 years old with juvenile idiopathic arthritis.

The chain couples TRBV19 to TRBJ1-5. The CDR3 is 16 amino acids. The DNA is unrecorded. Germline V gives CDR1 LNHDA, CDR2 SQIVND (reference sequence). The CDR3 spells CASSMGGAFGNQPQHF.

This chain links TRBV5-1 with TRBJ1-1. CDR3 size: 13 residues. Only the protein is available. Germline V lookup: CDR1 SGHRS, CDR2 YFSETQ. CDR3 region: CASSQRRGTEAFF.

The V gene is TRBV12-5, the J gene TRBJ1-2. The CDR3 sequence is 12 residues long. Only the protein is on record. Germline loops: CDR1 LGHNT, CDR2 FRNRAP. The CDR3 protein is CASGLDGYGYTF.

The chain combines TRBV6-5 with TRBJ2-7. CDR1 is MNHEY and CDR2 is SVGAGI in the germline V gene. CDR3 length: 13 residues. The DNA is not on file. This chain's CDR3 is CASSYRQTYEQYF.

The chain couples TRBV7-9 to TRBJ2-7; TCRdb outputs TRBD1, but without DNA this stays unchecked. This CDR3 has 15 residues. DNA was not recorded. CDR1 is SEHNR, CDR2 FQNEAQ, per germline (reference sequence). The CDR3 protein is CASSARTGSSYEQYF.

The chain uses TRBV7-6 and TRBJ1-1. Germline values: CDR1 SGHVS, CDR2 FNYEAQ. The length of the CDR3 is 12 residues. Only the protein sequence is given. CDR3 sequence reads: CASSPGGTEAFF. The full variable domain, rest sourced from reference TRBV7-6 and TRBJ1-1, is GAGVSQSPRYKVTKRGQDVALRCDPISGHVSLYWYRQALGQGPEFLTYFNYEAQQDKSGLPNDRFSAERPEGSISTLTIQRTEQRDSAMYRCASSPGGTEAFFGQGTRLTVV.

The chain combines TRBV2 with TRBJ2-7; TCRdb's D call of TRBD2 is untestable without DNA. The CDR3 covers 12 residues. DNA is not recorded here. CDR1 is SNHLY, CDR2 FYNNEI, per germline. The CDR3 sequence: CASTSLSYEQYF.

The J gene is TRBJ1-3, the V gene TRBV4-3; TCRdb picks TRBD1, but there is no DNA to check that call. There are 15 residues in the CDR3. The coding DNA is unavailable. Germline V gene sequence: CDR1 LGHNA, CDR2 YSLEER. CDR3 residues: CASSQDDRSGNTIYF.

This sequence joins TRBV18 and TRBJ2-7. This CDR3 has 14 amino acids. No DNA sequence is on record. CDR1 and CDR2 from the germline V gene are KGHSH and LQKENI. The CDR3 sequence: CASSPSTGRGEQYF. Combining the CDR3 with reference TRBV18 and TRBJ2-7 gives the whole variable domain NAGVMQNPRHLVRRRGQEARLRCSPMKGHSHVYWYRQLPEEGLKFMVYLQKENIIDESGMPKERFSAEFPKEGPSILRIQQVVRGDSAAYFCASSPSTGRGEQYFGPGTRLTVT.

CDR3 amino acids: CASSYETIAREQYF. This rearrangement joins TRBV6-6 to TRBJ2-7; lacking DNA, the TRBD2 call made by TCRdb goes unchecked. The germline gives CDR1 MNHNY, CDR2 SVGAGI (reference sequence). This CDR3 is 14 amino acids long. DNA for this receptor is not on file.

This chain joins TRBV18 and TRBJ1-5. The CDR3 covers 13 residues. DNA is not on record. Per germline, CDR1 KGHSH and CDR2 LQKENI. CDR3: CASSPPWRQPQHF.

The genes are TRBV7-9 and TRBJ1-6; TCRdb designates TRBD1, a call that cannot be tested without DNA. The CDR3 runs to 14 residues. No DNA accompanies this entry. The germline V gene has CDR1 SEHNR and CDR2 FQNEAQ (reference sequence). The CDR3: CASSFSGQFSPLHF.

The V gene is TRBV18, the J gene TRBJ2-2; TCRdb names TRBD2, which stays unverified in the absence of DNA. The CDR3 sequence is 17 residues long. The protein alone is recorded here. Per the germline V gene, CDR1 is KGHSH and CDR2 is LQKENI. The CDR3 protein is CASSPPGGGASPGELFF.

This chain connects TRBV19 to TRBJ1-2; TCRdb lists TRBD1, though no DNA is available to test this call. CDR3 length: 15 amino acids. Only the protein is on record. Germline values: CDR1 LNHDA, CDR2 SQIVND (reference sequence). CDR3 loop: CASSILGARNYGYTF. Combining the CDR3 with reference TRBV19 and TRBJ1-2 gives the whole variable domain DGGITQSPKYLFRKEGQNVTLSCEQNLNHDAMYWYRQDPGQGLRLIYYSQIVNDFQKGDIAEGYSVSREKKESFPLTVTSAQKNPTAFYLCASSILGARNYGYTFGSGTRLTVV.

The chain combines TRBV19 with TRBJ1-5; TCRdb proposes TRBD1, but this gene call is untestable without DNA. The CDR3 is 15 residues long. The entry carries no DNA sequence. Germline V gene sequence: CDR1 LNHDA, CDR2 SQIVND (reference sequence). CDR3 residues: CASSRDRGLGQPQHF.

The CDR3 here is CASSPFPARAGGRTGELFF. The chain combines TRBV18 with TRBJ2-2; TCRdb designates TRBD2, a call that cannot be tested without DNA. CDR1 is KGHSH and CDR2 is LQKENI in the germline V gene. There are 19 residues in the CDR3. Only the protein is on record.

CDR3: CASSLYTEAFF. This chain joins TRBV5-5 and TRBJ1-1. Germline CDR1 is SGHKS and CDR2 is YYEKEE (reference sequence). This CDR3 is 11 amino acids long. No coding sequence is recorded.

The chain couples TRBV27 to TRBJ2-7; TCRdb outputs TRBD2, but without DNA this stays unchecked. The CDR3 loop spans 14 amino acids. No DNA sequence was recorded. Germline lookup yields CDR1 MNHEY and CDR2 SMNVEV (reference sequence). The CDR3 protein is CASSPRSISYEQYF.

The J gene is TRBJ2-7, the V gene TRBV27; the D call of TRBD1 rests on TCRdb alone, since no DNA is present to check it. Germline assignment: CDR1 MNHEY and CDR2 SMNVEV (reference sequence). The CDR3 has 15 amino acids. DNA is not recorded here. Here the CDR3 reads CASSLLGQALTEQYF.

This rearrangement joins TRBV10-1 to TRBJ2-7; TCRdb's D call, TRBD2, is unchecked because there is no DNA. CDR3 length equals 15 residues. No coding sequence is recorded. Germline loops: CDR1 WNHNN, CDR2 SYGVQD (reference sequence). The CDR3 reads CASSPVRLVSGEQYF.

This chain links TRBV28 with TRBJ1-2. The V gene's germline CDR1 is MDHEN and CDR2 SYDVKM. The CDR3 runs to 10 residues. DNA for this receptor is not on file. CDR3 sequence reads: CASRRYGYTF.

The gene calls are TRBV6-5 and TRBJ2-7; the TCRdb D gene call, TRBD1, has no DNA to confirm it. This CDR3 has 16 amino acids. The DNA sequence is not available. Germline V gene sequence: CDR1 MNHEY, CDR2 SVGAGI. CDR3 residues: CASSYQSPRDSYEQYF.

V is TRBV4-1 and J is TRBJ2-6; TCRdb returns TRBD1, unconfirmable since there is no DNA. Germline-derived CDR1 and CDR2 are MGHRA and YSYEKL. The CDR3 contains 14 residues. No DNA has been recorded. CDR3 protein: CASSQDSGANVLTF.

The V gene is TRBV6-6, the J gene TRBJ2-6; TCRdb's D call, TRBD1, is unchecked because there is no DNA. The CDR3 has 15 residues. No DNA sequence is on record. CDR1 is MNHNY and CDR2 is SVGAGI in the germline V gene (reference sequence). The CDR3 loop is CASSSQASGANVLTF.

This chain joins TRBV5-1 and TRBJ2-1; TCRdb proposes TRBD2, but this gene call is untestable without DNA. CDR1 SGHRS and CDR2 YFSETQ come from the germline V gene. This CDR3 spans 15 amino acids. The entry carries no DNA sequence. CDR3 sequence reads: CASSQSGGGNNEQFF.

This rearrangement joins TRBV18 to TRBJ1-4; TCRdb names TRBD1, which stays unverified in the absence of DNA. This CDR3 region has 14 residues. The protein alone is recorded here. Germline values: CDR1 KGHSH, CDR2 LQKENI. The CDR3 spells CASSLQGDGEKLFF. Filled out from reference TRBV18 and TRBJ1-4, the complete variable domain reads NAGVMQNPRHLVRRRGQEARLRCSPMKGHSHVYWYRQLPEEGLKFMVYLQKENIIDESGMPKERFSAEFPKEGPSILRIQQVVRGDSAAYFCASSLQGDGEKLFFGSGTQLSVL.

The chain links TRBV4-3 to TRBJ2-1; the TRBD2 assignment by TCRdb is unverifiable without DNA. This CDR3 contains 16 residues. This entry has no DNA. Germline CDR1 is LGHNA and CDR2 is YSLEER. This CDR3 reads CASSPQVGTSSNEQFF.

The V gene is TRBV21-1, the J gene TRBJ1-1. TRBV21-1 is deemed a pseudogene. The CDR3 spans 13 residues. DNA is not on record. The chain's CDR3 is CASSKAMNTEAFF.

CDR3 sequence reads: CASRPLANQPQHF. The rearrangement links TRBV2 to TRBJ1-5. CDR1 is SNHLY, CDR2 FYNNEI, per germline. The CDR3 contains 13 residues. The DNA is not on file.

This chain uses TRBV5-6 with TRBJ2-2. This CDR3 comprises 13 residues. The DNA sequence is not available. CDR1 SGHDT and CDR2 YYEEEE come from the germline V gene. CDR3 protein: CASSWGAAGELFF.

The V call is TRBV6-5, the J call TRBJ1-2; TCRdb indicates TRBD1, and absent DNA this call remains unverified. This CDR3 is 14 amino acids long. No DNA sequence was recorded. Germline loops: CDR1 MNHEY, CDR2 SVGAGI. The CDR3 protein is CASSQAVGQYGYTF.

The J gene is TRBJ2-7, the V gene TRBV25-1; there is no DNA to check the TCRdb D call of TRBD2. The CDR3 length is 14 residues. The protein alone is recorded here. Germline V lookup: CDR1 MGHDK, CDR2 SYGVNS. CDR3 region: CASSAPGLSYEQYF.